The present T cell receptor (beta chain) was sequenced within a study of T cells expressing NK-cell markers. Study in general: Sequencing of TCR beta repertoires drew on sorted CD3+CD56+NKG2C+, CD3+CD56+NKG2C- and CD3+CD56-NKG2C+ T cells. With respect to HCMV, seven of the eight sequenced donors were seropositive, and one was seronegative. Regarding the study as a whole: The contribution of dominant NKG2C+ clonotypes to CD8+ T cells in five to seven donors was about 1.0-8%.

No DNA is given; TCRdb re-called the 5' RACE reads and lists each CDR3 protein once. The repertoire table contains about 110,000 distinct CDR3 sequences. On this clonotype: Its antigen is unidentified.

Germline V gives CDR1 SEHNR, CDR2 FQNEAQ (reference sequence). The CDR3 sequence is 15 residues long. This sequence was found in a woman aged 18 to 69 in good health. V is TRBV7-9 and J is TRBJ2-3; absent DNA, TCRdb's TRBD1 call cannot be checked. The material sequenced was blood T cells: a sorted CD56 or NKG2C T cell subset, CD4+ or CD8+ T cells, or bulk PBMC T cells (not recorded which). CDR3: CASSSGQGSTDTQYF. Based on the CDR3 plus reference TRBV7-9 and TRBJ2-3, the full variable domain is DTGVSQNPRHKITKRGQNVTFRCDPISEHNRLYWYRQTLGQGPEFLTYFQNEAQLEKSRLLSDRFSAERPKGSFSTLEIQRTEQGDSAMYLCASSSGQGSTDTQYFGPGTRLTVL.